These T cell receptor beta chains were read from a single sample in a study of T cells in Graves' hyperthyroidism and ophthalmopathy. Each CDR3 protein is one row after TCRdb ran MiXCR on the multiplex PCR reads. Of roughly 570,000 distinct CDR3 sequences listed, 46% were seen once; the top ten hold about 8%. The sample was peripheral blood or thyroid tissue (not recorded which). Source of these receptors: a woman between 18 and 30 years old with Graves' hyperthyroidism. CDR3s include the opening cysteine and the closing phenylalanine or tryptophan. The D gene is left open where the match is weak. The size field is filled for only some rows; it gives once, few, many or a size class.

v_call: TRBV12-3/TRBV12-4
d_call: TRBD1
j_call: TRBJ2-7
clone_size: many
cdr3_nt: TGTGCCAGCAGCCCCAGGGGACAGAGAGATTACGAGCAGTACTTC
cdr3_aa: CASSPRGQRDYEQYF

v_call: TRBV7-9
d_call: -
j_call: TRBJ2-1
clone_size: -
cdr3_nt: TGTGCCAGCAGCCCCCCCGGTAACAATGAGCAGTTCTTC
cdr3_aa: CASSPPGNNEQFF

v_call: TRBV27
d_call: -
j_call: TRBJ2-7
clone_size: many
cdr3_nt: TGTGCCAGCAGTTTAAACGGAGATTACGAGCAGTACTTC
cdr3_aa: CASSLNGDYEQYF

v_call: TRBV7-2
d_call: TRBD1
j_call: TRBJ1-2
clone_size: many
cdr3_nt: TGTGCCAGCAGCCTAGGGGCAGGGGGCGGCTACACCTTC
cdr3_aa: CASSLGAGGGYTF

v_call: TRBV12-3/TRBV12-4
d_call: -
j_call: TRBJ2-7
clone_size: many
cdr3_nt: TGTGCCAGCAGTCCGGGCCCAAGGGAGTACTTC
cdr3_aa: CASSPGPREYF

v_call: TRBV24-1
d_call: -
j_call: TRBJ2-5
clone_size: many
cdr3_nt: TGTGCCACCAGAGGTCCCAGACCTCAAGAGACCCAGTACTTC
cdr3_aa: CATRGPRPQETQYF

v_call: TRBV27
d_call: -
j_call: TRBJ1-2
clone_size: -
cdr3_nt: TGTGCCAGCAGTTGGACAGCCGCCGGGAACTATGGCTACACCTTC
cdr3_aa: CASSWTAAGNYGYTF

v_call: TRBV24-1
d_call: TRBD2
j_call: TRBJ2-2
clone_size: many
cdr3_nt: TGTGCCACCAGTGATCCGGGACTAGCGGGAGGCACCGGGGAGCTGTTTTTT
cdr3_aa: CATSDPGLAGGTGELFF

v_call: TRBV29-1
d_call: -
j_call: TRBJ2-5
clone_size: -
cdr3_nt: TGCAGCGGGAGTGCAGAGACCCAGTACTTC
cdr3_aa: CSGSAETQYF

v_call: TRBV2
d_call: -
j_call: TRBJ2-2
clone_size: -
cdr3_nt: TGTGCCAGCAGACGAGAGATGAACACCGGGGAGCTGTTTTTT
cdr3_aa: CASRREMNTGELFF

v_call: TRBV24-1
d_call: TRBD1
j_call: TRBJ2-6
clone_size: once
cdr3_nt: TGTGCCACCAGTGAAGGCGGACAGGGAAACTCTGGGGCCAACGTCCTGACTTTC
cdr3_aa: CATSEGGQGNSGANVLTF

v_call: TRBV29-1
d_call: -
j_call: TRBJ2-1
clone_size: -
cdr3_nt: TGCAGCGTTATGGTCGGCGGGACGCCACCCTACAATGAGCAGTTCTTC
cdr3_aa: CSVMVGGTPPYNEQFF

v_call: TRBV29-1
d_call: -
j_call: TRBJ1-6
clone_size: -
cdr3_nt: TGCAGCGTTGCCATCTCCTTGAATTCACCCCTCCACTTT
cdr3_aa: CSVAISLNSPLHF

v_call: TRBV25-1
d_call: TRBD1
j_call: TRBJ1-2
clone_size: -
cdr3_nt: TGTGCCAGCAGTGCTTGGGACAGGAGGGGTGGCTACACCTTC
cdr3_aa: CASSAWDRRGGYTF

v_call: TRBV19
d_call: -
j_call: TRBJ1-3
clone_size: -
cdr3_nt: TGTGCCTGGAGTGTAAAGACCAGATCCTCTGGAAACACCATATATTTT
cdr3_aa: CAWSVKTRSSGNTIYF

v_call: TRBV2
d_call: -
j_call: TRBJ2-3
clone_size: -
cdr3_nt: TGTGCCAGCAGTGACTTGGGGATGGGCACAGATACGCAGTATTTT
cdr3_aa: CASSDLGMGTDTQYF

v_call: TRBV7-6
d_call: -
j_call: TRBJ2-7
clone_size: -
cdr3_nt: TGTGCCAGCAGCCCCAGGCAGGGAGCTTCCGAGCAGTACTTC
cdr3_aa: CASSPRQGASEQYF

v_call: TRBV12-3/TRBV12-4
d_call: TRBD2
j_call: TRBJ2-7
clone_size: many
cdr3_nt: TGTGCCAGCAGTTTCGGGGGGAGGTCGGGAGAGCAGTACTTC
cdr3_aa: CASSFGGRSGEQYF

v_call: TRBV29-1
d_call: TRBD1
j_call: TRBJ1-2
clone_size: -
cdr3_nt: TGCAGCGTTGTCCCGGGACAGGGGGTCTATGGCTACACCTTC
cdr3_aa: CSVVPGQGVYGYTF

v_call: TRBV24-1
d_call: -
j_call: TRBJ1-1
clone_size: many
cdr3_nt: TGTGCCACCAGACCCGGGGGCATTAACACTGAAGAAGCTTTCTTT
cdr3_aa: CATRPGGINTEEAFF

v_call: TRBV2
d_call: -
j_call: TRBJ2-5
clone_size: -
cdr3_nt: TGTGCCAGCGGGTTGGACACTTATCAGCCCCAGTACTTC
cdr3_aa: CASGLDTYQPQYF

v_call: TRBV18
d_call: -
j_call: TRBJ2-6
clone_size: -
cdr3_nt: TGTGCCAGCTCACCACTGGGGGCCGGGGCCAACGTCCTGACTTTC
cdr3_aa: CASSPLGAGANVLTF

v_call: TRBV4-1
d_call: TRBD1
j_call: TRBJ2-5
clone_size: -
cdr3_nt: TGCGCCAGCAGCCAAGTGCCGGGACAGCGGGAGACCCAGTACTTC
cdr3_aa: CASSQVPGQRETQYF

v_call: TRBV6-5
d_call: -
j_call: TRBJ2-7
clone_size: many
cdr3_nt: TGTGCCAGCAGTTACGGCAGGACTGGCTACGAGCAGTACTTC
cdr3_aa: CASSYGRTGYEQYF

v_call: TRBV18
d_call: -
j_call: TRBJ1-5
clone_size: few
cdr3_nt: TGTGCCAGCTCCCCGGTTGGTATTAGCAATCAGCCCCAGCATTTT
cdr3_aa: CASSPVGISNQPQHF

v_call: TRBV25-1
d_call: -
j_call: TRBJ1-4
clone_size: -
cdr3_nt: TGTGCCTGCAGTGCTCCACCCGGACAGCCTGAGAATGAAAAACTGTTTTTT
cdr3_aa: CACSAPPGQPENEKLFF

v_call: TRBV9
d_call: TRBD1
j_call: TRBJ1-2
clone_size: -
cdr3_nt: TGTGCCAGCAGCTCAGGGCCTTTGACAGGGGAAAACTATGGCTACACCTTC
cdr3_aa: CASSSGPLTGENYGYTF

v_call: TRBV5-1
d_call: -
j_call: TRBJ2-2
clone_size: many
cdr3_nt: TGCGCCAGCAGAAGACCCGGGGAGCTGTTTTTT
cdr3_aa: CASRRPGELFF

v_call: TRBV11-3
d_call: -
j_call: TRBJ2-2
clone_size: -
cdr3_nt: TGTGCCAGCAGCAACGGGGTCGGGGAGCTGTTTTTT
cdr3_aa: CASSNGVGELFF

v_call: TRBV20-1
d_call: -
j_call: TRBJ1-4
clone_size: many
cdr3_nt: TGCAGTGCTAGAAGCAGGGATCCTTGGGAAAAACTGTTTTTT
cdr3_aa: CSARSRDPWEKLFF

v_call: TRBV4-2
d_call: -
j_call: TRBJ1-2
clone_size: -
cdr3_nt: TGTGCCAGCGGAGGGTCCGGGACCGACAGGGGCTACACCTTC
cdr3_aa: CASGGSGTDRGYTF

v_call: TRBV7-9
d_call: -
j_call: TRBJ2-3
clone_size: -
cdr3_nt: TGTGCCAGCAGCTTAGGGGTTAATACGCGGTATTTT
cdr3_aa: CASSLGVNTRYF

v_call: TRBV29-1
d_call: TRBD2
j_call: TRBJ2-5
clone_size: -
cdr3_nt: TGCAGCGTTGGGCGGGAGGGCGAGACCCAGTACTTC
cdr3_aa: CSVGREGETQYF

v_call: TRBV7-9
d_call: -
j_call: TRBJ1-6
clone_size: -
cdr3_nt: TGTGCCAGCAGCCGAACCGATGAGAACTATAATTCACCCCTCCACTTT
cdr3_aa: CASSRTDENYNSPLHF

v_call: TRBV29-1
d_call: -
j_call: TRBJ2-2
clone_size: many
cdr3_nt: TGCAGCGTTGACGCCCTGAACACCGGGGAGCTGTTTTTT
cdr3_aa: CSVDALNTGELFF

v_call: TRBV24-1
d_call: -
j_call: TRBJ2-7
clone_size: many
cdr3_nt: TGTGCCACCAGTGATTTGGAGGGCTACGAGCAGTACTTC
cdr3_aa: CATSDLEGYEQYF

v_call: TRBV7-9
d_call: -
j_call: TRBJ2-7
clone_size: -
cdr3_nt: TGTGCCAGCAGCGTTGCACGGGCATCCTACGAGCAGTACTTC
cdr3_aa: CASSVARASYEQYF

v_call: TRBV7-9
d_call: TRBD1
j_call: TRBJ2-4
clone_size: -
cdr3_nt: TGTGCCAGCAGGAGGGGACAGTCGAACATTCAGTACTTC
cdr3_aa: CASRRGQSNIQYF

v_call: TRBV2
d_call: -
j_call: TRBJ1-3
clone_size: many
cdr3_nt: TGTGCCAGCAGTAGCGGGTCCCCCGGTGCTGGAAACACCATATATTTT
cdr3_aa: CASSSGSPGAGNTIYF

v_call: TRBV9
d_call: -
j_call: TRBJ1-5
clone_size: -
cdr3_nt: TGTGCCAGCAGCGTAGGGGGGCAGCAAGAGACCCAGCATTTT
cdr3_aa: CASSVGGQQETQHF

v_call: TRBV7-2
d_call: -
j_call: TRBJ2-3
clone_size: -
cdr3_nt: TGTGCCAGCAGCTCGGTTGGGACGCGGCAGTATTTT
cdr3_aa: CASSSVGTRQYF

v_call: TRBV6-4
d_call: -
j_call: TRBJ1-5
clone_size: -
cdr3_nt: TGTGCCAGCAGTGCTCGCCTCGCAGTGAATAGCAATCAGCCCCAGCATTTT
cdr3_aa: CASSARLAVNSNQPQHF

v_call: TRBV7-6
d_call: TRBD1
j_call: TRBJ1-2
clone_size: many
cdr3_nt: TGCGCCAGCAGCATCCACCGGGACAGCTTTAACTATGGCTACACCTTC
cdr3_aa: CASSIHRDSFNYGYTF

v_call: TRBV24-1
d_call: TRBD1
j_call: TRBJ2-7
clone_size: many
cdr3_nt: TGTGCCACCAGTGATCCGGGACAGCCCGGGCAGTACTTC
cdr3_aa: CATSDPGQPGQYF

v_call: TRBV20-1
d_call: TRBD2
j_call: TRBJ2-6
clone_size: once
cdr3_nt: TGCAGTGCTATCTCTAGGCTAGCGGGGCAAAACACCGGGGCCAACGTCCTGACTTTC
cdr3_aa: CSAISRLAGQNTGANVLTF

v_call: TRBV10-3
d_call: -
j_call: TRBJ2-1
clone_size: -
cdr3_nt: TGTGCCATCAGTGAGGGGGGACGGACACACTACAATGAGCAGTTCTTC
cdr3_aa: CAISEGGRTHYNEQFF

v_call: TRBV29-1
d_call: TRBD1
j_call: TRBJ1-5
clone_size: -
cdr3_nt: TGCAGCGTTGAGTGGGACAGGGAAGGCGAGACCCAGCATTTT
cdr3_aa: CSVEWDREGETQHF

v_call: TRBV12-3/TRBV12-4
d_call: -
j_call: TRBJ2-2
clone_size: many
cdr3_nt: TGTGCCAGCAGTTTCCTACAGGTTTACACCGGGGAGCTGTTTTTT
cdr3_aa: CASSFLQVYTGELFF

v_call: TRBV7-6
d_call: -
j_call: TRBJ1-4
clone_size: -
cdr3_nt: TGTGCCAGCAGCTTACGGAGTAGCGGGAATGAAAAACTGTTTTTT
cdr3_aa: CASSLRSSGNEKLFF

v_call: TRBV20-1
d_call: TRBD2
j_call: TRBJ2-2
clone_size: -
cdr3_nt: TGCAGTGCTAGAGATGGGACTAGCGGGACCCGGGAGCTGTTTTTT
cdr3_aa: CSARDGTSGTRELFF